What follows describes a single T cell receptor (beta chain). Its antigen is not identified. The sample originates from a study of T-cell memory formation after mild COVID-19. General study results and limits: In second-wave clones peaking day 37, SARS-CoV-2 specificity remained unconfirmed. Whereas later expanders leaned CD4+, clones contracting day 15 to 85 showed a balanced CD4/CD8 makeup.

In TCRdb, the 5' RACE reads were re-called with MiXCR into one record per CDR3 protein. The sample has about 390,000 distinct CDR3 sequences, more than 20% seen once; the top ten hold around 13%. The sequence was collected from an adult woman who had mild COVID-19 (a few samples of this study predate the infection). Cell type and time point are not known. Sample: PBMCs or a T cell subset sorted from them (not recorded which).

The CDR3 nucleotides read TGCGCCAGCAGCTTTAACACTAGAGGCGAGCAGTACTTC. This codes for CASSFNTRGEQYF. The chain links TRBV5-1 to TRBJ2-7; TRBD2 might be the D (5 bases). Trimming took off 2 bases at V and 6 bases at J, with 12 bases between the two ends. Germline CDR1 is SGHRS and CDR2 is YFSETQ. The CDR3 has 13 residues. Combining the CDR3 with reference TRBV5-1 and TRBJ2-7 gives the whole variable domain KAGVTQTPRYLIKTRGQQVTLSCSPISGHRSVSWYQQTPGQGLQFLFEYFSETQRNKGNFPGRFSGRQFSNSRSEMNVSTLELGDSALYLCASSFNTRGEQYFGPGTRLTVT.